This T cell receptor beta chain was sequenced in a study of human T cells and chemical hapten exposure. TCRdb recomputed calls from the RACE reads with MiXCR, one row per CDR3 protein. This table holds roughly 360,000 distinct CDR3 sequences, roughly 4.8% found once. Documented time point: patch test 1, 2 weeks after DPC sensitization. As for treatment: therapeutic diphenylcyclopropenone sensitization with weekly scalp DPC. The V gene's germline CDR1 is SGHTA and CDR2 FQGNSA. This CDR3 is built from 18 residues. The V gene lost 3 bases and the J gene lost 0 bases, with 18 bases spanning the gap. Sequenced here: whole blood, sampled in connection with sensitization to the hapten diphenylcyclopropenone (DPC). The origin of this receptor is a woman in her forties or fifties with alopecia areata. Some clones in this sample may be carry-over from other donors' samples. The chain is built from TRBV7-2 and TRBJ2-1, with a weak D call TRBD1 (6 bases). CDR3 coding DNA: TGTGCCAGCAGCTTGGAACTCAGGGGCTCTAGCTCCTACAATGAGCAGTTCTTC. It encodes CASSLELRGSSSYNEQFF.